This T cell receptor (beta chain) was observed in a study of cytomegalovirus exposure and HLA in healthy donors (dated by TCRdb to the late 2010s). Regarding the complete study: According to an earlier analysis of 450 to 650 of the donors, about 179 million T cells yielded 95 million to 140 million unique TCR beta sequences and approximately 300 Gb of sequence data. Among about 360 genotyped donors of the cohort, an average of approximately 230,000 unique TCR beta nucleotide sequences were sequenced per donor, roughly 20% of them non-productive. To predict cytomegalovirus infection status, the study combined high-throughput TCR immunosequencing, statistical association of individual TCRs with disease status, and machine learning. A later genetic analysis used genome-wide SNP genotypes for about three fifths of the 666 donors, treating that subset as a discovery cohort. Along with the roughly 670-subject first cohort, a separate validation cohort of 120 different subjects was used. All discovery cohort repertoires had been generated on a single sequencing platform. The study was designed to test whether signatures of past pathogen exposure could be identified by cataloging public T cell receptors. Of the roughly 420 genotyped donors, over 80% were placed in the genetic ancestry cluster associated with self-reported Caucasian donors. In the later analysis, no new phenotypic data were used to find candidate immune exposures; instead, reliance was placed on TCR beta sequences and their occurrence across donors. About 5 DR-DQ haplotypes were handled as single units for association and clustering, since linkage in the cohort was strong. The study used immunosequencing to profile the T cell repertoires of several hundred subjects and linked those repertoires to cytomegalovirus serostatus. Approximately 300 gigabases of sequencing data and approximately 80 million unique TCR sequences were included in an early release covering about 700 HLA-typed donors. Class I and class II HLA loci were covered by the typing at four-digit resolution. In a later analysis, previously published TCR beta repertoires from more than 500 donors were re-analyzed and high-resolution HLA genotyping was added so that TCR occurrence patterns could be studied. Alongside the repertoire data, information on donor age, sex, ethnicity and CMV serostatus was compiled. Typing coverage differed by locus: A, B, C, DRB1 and DQB1 were typed in about 629-640 donors, DQA1 in 500 to 550, DPA1 in 600 to 610, and DPB1 in 472. In an earlier analysis of a few hundred of the donors, high-throughput TCR beta sequencing was used to judge whether each TCR beta V gene segment behaved as functional or pseudogenic. General conclusions and limits of the study: In a later genetic analysis, a missense DCLRE1C variant was associated with V-gene and J-gene trimming of TCR beta chains, and the association was replicated in an independent cohort. A group of highly shared sequence variants was considered likely to be a technical artifact of the sequencing pipeline. It was suggested by the authors that the approach could potentially be generalized to other disease states and immunological phenotypes. For the cohort, immune exposure information was limited to CMV serostatus. At a false discovery rate of 0.05, a later analysis linked about 17,000 TCR beta sequences to specific HLA alleles. In vitro tests confirmed that a few of the cytomegalovirus-associated TCR beta chains recognize cytomegalovirus antigens. In a later analysis, TCR association rates were found to vary across HLA loci, with the most associated TCRs seen for DRB1 alleles and the fewest for HLA-C alleles. The earlier analysis of some 540 of the donors excluded over 15 rarely observed V segments, including chromosome 9 orphons, because counts were too low. Some IMGT-functional V segments, including TRBV6-2 and TRBV6-3, could not be distinguished by the 87-base-pair reads and were therefore excluded. The presence/absence analyses assumed that sequencing depth was roughly uniform across donors, and that assumption may not be true. Correlated functional status among segregating V segments might reflect linkage disequilibrium, but an unknown experimental factor could not be ruled out. HLA typing was unavailable for some donors at each locus, so association tests used only the typed subset. According to a later analysis, parvovirus B19, influenza, CMV and Epstein-Barr virus appeared linked to several top co-occurrence clusters. In both the original and validation cohorts, the classifier was reported to diagnose cytomegalovirus status with high specificity and sensitivity. In a later analysis, most CMV-associated TCR beta chains were found to appear HLA-restricted, with HLA associations seemingly driven largely by CMV exposure. The cohort was sequenced for TCR beta chains only, and without alpha or paired-chain data the features that could be detected were limited. When HLA alleles, especially DR and DQ, strongly co-occurred, TCR associations were difficult to assign to individual alleles. In a later genetic analysis, fewer N-insertions in productive TCRs were reported among donors in an Asian-associated ancestry cluster than the approximately 630-donor mean. The study gave a list of under 200 TCR beta chains associated with cytomegalovirus. Broadly in line with IMGT annotations, most TCR beta V segments showed up in productive rearrangements about 90% or about 30% of the time in an earlier analysis of 587 of the donors. A further reported finding was that TCR beta sequences accurately predicted the HLA-A and HLA-B alleles for most subjects in the first cohort. Compared with equally common non-associated chains, HLA-associated TCR beta chains in a later analysis were more clonally expanded and had lower generation probabilities. While some public TCRs were present in many individuals, most TCR sequences turned up only very rarely across donors.

In total, more than 500 healthy bone marrow donors made up the cohort. At the time of sampling, all cohort members were nominally healthy, though unrecorded immune exposures were likely present. The donor tested CMV seropositive, placing the donor among the roughly 270 seropositive members of the cohort. Each donor provided a peripheral blood sample, and peripheral blood mononuclear cells were used for TCR beta sequencing. Genomic DNA was extracted from the blood cell samples with the Qiagen DNeasy Blood Extraction Kit. Libraries were made using the immunoSEQ multiplex PCR assay. A mixture of 60 forward primers for TCR Vbeta segments and 13 reverse primers for TCR Jbeta segments was used in the multiplex PCR. The CDR3 region of rearranged TCR beta genes was amplified from genomic DNA by a multiplex PCR assay. Amplified TCR beta libraries were sequenced as 87-base-pair reads on the Illumina HiSeq System. Per the source publication's procedure: In a later analysis, roughly 80 million unique TCR beta chains were counted across the 650 to 750 repertoires, and about 9.9 million of these chains were shared by at least two donors. Raw reads were error-corrected and collapsed into unique sequences with a nearest-neighbor algorithm that merged closely related sequences to remove PCR and sequencing errors. To assign V, D and J gene segments, CDR3 sequences were aligned to IMGT reference sequences. For a sequence to be retained, at least a six-nucleotide match to both a V gene segment and a J gene segment was required. A rearrangement counted as productive if the CDR3 had no stop codons and remained in frame with V and J, and every other rearrangement counted as non-productive. CDR3 was defined according to IMGT convention as the region running from the second conserved V-encoded cysteine to the conserved J-encoded phenylalanine. The earlier analysis of some 580 of the donors excluded any sequence lacking an unambiguous match to a single V gene segment. An earlier analysis of approximately 590 of the donors called V segments functional above 56.7% productive rearrangements and segregating when the between-donor standard deviation exceeded 5%. A statistical classification framework was built to diagnose cytomegalovirus status from the catalog of TCR beta chain sequences. In a later analysis, V and J genes were assigned by comparing TCR nucleotide sequences against IMGT/GENE-DB human TR gene sequences. Using the TCRdist pipeline, a later analysis assigned CDR3 sequences along with most-parsimonious VDJ recombination scenarios. In a later analysis, each TCR beta chain was defined by its CDR3 amino acid sequence together with its V-gene family, and reads without a unique V-gene family were excluded. To address suspected cross-contamination and a sequencing artifact, a later analysis removed a few hundred highly shared, low-generation-probability nucleotide sequences. In a later analysis, a clonal expansion index was calculated for each public chain from normalized within-repertoire ranks of inferred template counts. A later analysis computed generation probabilities with a VDJ recombination model fitted to out-of-frame rearrangements, and checked the results against IGoR. Hypergeometric tests were used in a later analysis to score TCR-TCR, TCR-HLA and TCR-CMV co-occurrence, with a repertoire-size bias correction applied to the TCR pairs. In a later analysis, false discovery rates were estimated by permuting HLA or CMV assignments 20 times. In a later analysis, co-occurring TCRs were grouped using DBSCAN, with TCRdist sequence similarity added in when clustering inside HLA-allele-positive subsets. Co-occurrence clustering excluded repertoires with fewer than 30,000 or more than 120,000 public chains, plus five with anomalous nucleotide sharing. TCRdb limited this immuneACCESS table to in-frame rearrangements with V and J called. A share of clones is missing; checked studies link under half to unresolved V genes, and the rest is unexplained. From that table come the V and J calls and clone size; the DNA was used to work out D and trimming. The sample table contains 110,000 or so clones; only one count was recorded for 65% to 75% of them. Of the sample, about 4.2% is held by the ten largest clones.

Inclusive of the bounding cysteine and phenylalanine, the CDR3 is 15 residues long. The CDR3 DNA has 45 bases and is translated from base 1. V is pruned by 6 bases and J by 5 bases, leaving 11 bases of the junction without a gene match. Based on the germline V gene, the CDR1 and CDR2 sequences are ENHRY and SYGVKD. Concerning this clone itself: It has no known antigen specificity. Base qualities are not at hand, and no much larger clone is one base apart.

Sequenced sample: PBMCs. This TCR derives from a woman aged 40-49 years in good health and CMV-seropositive. This receptor chain uses TRBV10-3 and TRBJ1-2; TRBD1 aligns with 8 central bases. The nucleotides are TGTGCCATCAGCGGACAGGGCCTAGCTGGGTATGGCTACACCTTC. This sequence encodes CAISGQGLAGYGYTF.